One sample yielded the 28 T cell receptor beta chains listed below, sequenced in a study of shared clonotypes between healthy human individuals (dated by TCRdb to 2020 to 2021). The library was produced with the immunoSEQ multiplex PCR assay. TCRdb retrieved this table from immuneACCESS and kept in-frame rearrangements only. Not all clones are present; in checked studies, unresolved V genes account for under half, and no reason is known for the remainder. For this sample there are fewer than 3 million clones; roughly 90% appear just once. The leading ten clones occupy approximately 0.4% of the sample. The material sequenced was naive CD4+ T cells from PBMCs. According to the study, the label for this sample's cell subset or site signals: CD45RA+ positively selected. The receptors come from a man between 18 and 35 years old in good health. Some clones in this sample may be carry-over from other donors' samples.

With respect to this clone: The same CDR3 arises from other DNA sequences in this sample as well. The chain recombines TRBV5-4 with TRBJ2-7; tentatively, D is TRBD2 (6 bases). The CDR3 is made up of 13 amino acids. Germline-derived CDR1 and CDR2 are SGHNT and YYREEE (reference sequence). Deletions cut 3 bases from V and 1 base from J, with 8 bases between. CDR3 sequence (DNA): TGTGCCAGCAGCTCTGGGGGGTCCTACGAGCAGTACTTC. It yields the protein CASSSGGSYEQYF.

The chain joins TRBV5-6 to TRBJ1-1, with 9 bases identical to TRBD1. This CDR3 comprises 15 residues. V lost 4 bases, J lost 11 bases, and 15 bases stayed unmatched. The germline CDR1 and CDR2 sequences are SGHDT and YYEEEE. In nucleotides, the CDR3 is TGTGCCAGCAGCCCCGGGACAGGGTCCCCAGAGGCCGCTTTCTTT. Protein sequence: CASSPGTGSPEAAFF.

The chain links TRBV28 to TRBJ2-6; D unresolved. Germline-derived CDR1 and CDR2 are MDHEN and SYDVKM. The CDR3 has 16 residues. V was cut by 4 bases and J by 1 base, with 11 bases left in between. CDR3 loop: CASSSPGSSGANVLTF. As DNA, the CDR3 is TGTGCCAGCAGTTCCCCCGGCTCATCTGGGGCCAACGTCCTGACTTTC.

The chain has TRBV7-9 and TRBJ2-5; 7 bases are shared with TRBD2. The length of the CDR3 is 14 residues. CDR1 and CDR2 from the germline V gene are SEHNR and FQNEAQ (reference sequence). Trimming at V came to 5 bases and at J to 5 bases, leaving 8 bases not matched to a gene. The CDR3 loop reads CASSRAGTGETQYF. CDR3 nucleotide sequence: TGTGCCAGCAGCCGAGCGGGAACTGGGGAGACCCAGTACTTC.

V and J are TRBV2 and TRBJ2-2; maybe TRBD2 (6 bases). CDR1 and CDR2 from the germline V gene are SNHLY and FYNNEI. V was cut by 1 base and J by 3 bases, with 6 bases left in between. The CDR3 length is 14 residues. CDR3 DNA sequence: TGTGCCAGCAGTGAAGGCGGGGACACCGGGGAGCTGTTTTTT. Its translation is CASSEGGDTGELFF.

The chain couples TRBV28 to TRBJ1-2; D not resolved. The germline V gene encodes CDR1 MDHEN and CDR2 SYDVKM. The CDR3 contains 13 residues. Between the trimmed V and J ends, which lost 7 bases and 8 bases, there was a span of 17 bases. The CDR3 protein is CASTSQTMRGYTF. Here the CDR3 DNA reads TGTGCCAGCACCTCGCAAACTATGAGAGGCTACACCTTC.

V gene TRBV5-4 combines with J gene TRBJ2-7; the match to TRBD2 covers 9 bases. The V and J ends lost 0 bases and 3 bases, in that order; junction bases with no gene match: 7. CDR3 length: 16 residues. Germline values: CDR1 SGHNT, CDR2 YYREEE (reference sequence). Here the CDR3 reads CASSLVLTSGFYEQYF. The CDR3, as DNA: TGTGCCAGCAGCTTGGTCTTGACTAGCGGATTCTACGAGCAGTACTTC.

This clone was observed a single time. The chain links TRBV6-4 to TRBJ2-2, with 8 bases that match TRBD1. Germline V CDR1 and CDR2: MRHNA, SNTAGT. V dropped 3 bases and J dropped 5; count of bases not matched to a gene: 8. This CDR3 is 16 amino acids long. The CDR3 loop is CASSESFRGRTGELFF. The DNA of the CDR3 is TGTGCCAGCAGTGAGTCTTTCAGGGGGCGAACCGGGGAGCTGTTTTTT.

This chain links TRBV27 with TRBJ1-2, with TRBD1 matching 7 bases. Germline V gives CDR1 MNHEY, CDR2 SMNVEV (reference sequence). CDR3 size: 14 residues. The V and J ends lost 5 bases and 5 bases, in that order; junction bases with no gene match: 8. The CDR3 DNA follows: TGTGCCAGCAGTCTGAAGACAGGGTGGTATGGCTACACCTTC. It encodes CASSLKTGWYGYTF.

A word on this clone: The sample carries other DNA sequences with the same CDR3. V and J are TRBV7-9 and TRBJ2-7; 8 bases are a match to TRBD1. Germline CDR1 reads SEHNR; CDR2 reads FQNEAQ (reference sequence). Losses at the gene ends were 5 bases for V and 2 bases for J; bases not matched to a gene: 5. There are 14 residues in the CDR3. The CDR3 DNA reads TGTGCCAGCAGCCCGCTGACAGGGGCCTACGAGCAGTACTTC. Protein product: CASSPLTGAYEQYF.

This sequence joins TRBV6-5 and TRBJ2-1; D assignment may be TRBD1 or TRBD2 (6 bases each). Germline V gene sequence: CDR1 MNHEY, CDR2 SVGAGI. Trimming stripped 8 bases from V and 10 bases from J, with 12 bases between. There are 11 residues in the CDR3. The CDR3 DNA is TGTGCCAGCTGGGGGGCCTGGGAGCAGTTCTTC. It encodes CASWGAWEQFF.

This clone has more than one count but fewer than ten. The V call is TRBV21-1, the J call TRBJ2-1; TRBD2, as called in the table, went unchecked against the DNA. TRBV21-1 is marked as a pseudogene. This CDR3 comprises 18 residues. The CDR3 region is CASSSRQALARKLCEQFF. For the CDR3, the DNA is TGTGCCAGCAGCAGTAGGCAAGCACTAGCGAGGAAGTTGTGTGAGCAGTTCTTC.

The chain recombines TRBV5-1 with TRBJ2-7, with TRBD1 identical over 10 bases. J was trimmed by 4 bases and V by 2 bases; bases with no gene match: 6. Germline V gives CDR1 SGHRS, CDR2 YFSETQ. This CDR3 is 15 amino acids long. CDR3 DNA sequence: TGCGCCAGCAGCTTCGGGACAGGGGTTGTATACGAGCAGTACTTC. It specifies CASSFGTGVVYEQYF.

Of note for this clone: Additional DNA sequences in this sample encode the identical CDR3. V is TRBV7-7 and J is TRBJ1-1, with 9 bases identical to TRBD1. Germline V gene sequence: CDR1 SSHAT, CDR2 FNYEAQ (reference sequence). The length of the CDR3 is 13 residues. V shed 5 bases and J 3 bases; nucleotides not matched to a gene: 1. This CDR3 is CASSRDRDTEAFF. Written as DNA, the CDR3 is TGTGCCAGCAGCCGGGACAGGGACACTGAAGCTTTCTTT.

The chain couples TRBV7-8 to TRBJ2-7, with D possibly matching TRBD1 (6 bases). Germline lookup yields CDR1 SGHVS and CDR2 FQNEAQ. The germline V and J ends were trimmed by 1 base and 3 bases, with 19 bases remaining between them. The CDR3 spans 17 residues. CDR3: CASSLGGQRIAFYEQYF. CDR3 sequence (DNA): TGTGCCAGCAGCTTAGGGGGGCAGAGGATCGCATTCTACGAGCAGTACTTC.

The chain carries TRBV19 and TRBJ2-3; TRBD2 aligns across 13 bases. Per germline, CDR1 LNHDA and CDR2 SQIVND (reference sequence). With V trimmed by 5 bases and J by 4 bases, 12 bases remained unmatched. The CDR3 contains 18 residues. The CDR3 here is CASSPTTSGGSWADTQYF. The CDR3 DNA follows: TGTGCCAGTAGTCCCACGACTAGCGGGGGGAGCTGGGCAGATACGCAGTATTTT.

The sample holds one count of this clone. The CDR3 DNA reads TGTGCCAGCAGTTACACTACTCGGACAGCTAATGAAAAACTGTTTTTT. This codes for CASSYTTRTANEKLFF. This sequence joins TRBV6-5 and TRBJ1-4; the D gene is possibly TRBD1 (6 bases). This CDR3 has 16 amino acids. The germline V gene has CDR1 MNHEY and CDR2 SVGAGI. Trimming took 2 bases from V and 3 from J, leaving 13 bases between them.

The rearrangement uses TRBV7-2 and TRBJ2-5; D gene uncertain. The CDR3 loop spans 11 amino acids. CDR1 SGHTA and CDR2 FQGNSA come from the germline V gene. Trimming cost V 7 bases and J 5 bases, with 8 bases left between them. The CDR3: CASTAWETQYF. The CDR3 DNA follows: TGTGCCAGCACCGCTTGGGAGACCCAGTACTTC.

This chain connects TRBV25-1 to TRBJ1-5; D is ambiguous. V was pared by 6 bases and J by 4 bases, with 7 bases between. Germline V lookup: CDR1 MGHDK, CDR2 SYGVNS. The CDR3 consists of 12 residues. The CDR3 DNA follows: TGTGCCAGCAGCCTTGGGAATCAGCCCCAGCATTTT. Translation gives CASSLGNQPQHF.

The chain has TRBV19 and TRBJ1-5; no firm D call. Germline CDR1 LNHDA, CDR2 SQIVND (reference sequence). Trimming took off 2 bases at V and 5 bases at J, with 7 bases between the two ends. This CDR3 region has 13 residues. CDR3 DNA: TGTGCCAGTAGTATAAGGCCCGATCAGCCCCAGCATTTT. This sequence encodes CASSIRPDQPQHF.

The V and J genes are TRBV10-2 and TRBJ1-1; D not certain. CDR1 WSHSY and CDR2 SAAADI come from the germline V gene. This CDR3 has 12 residues. The V end lost 2 bases, the J end lost 8 bases, and 9 bases lay between the germline ends. In DNA form, the CDR3 reads TGCGCCAGCAGTGAGACTCACGGAGAAGCTTTCTTT. Protein product: CASSETHGEAFF.

The rearrangement links TRBV7-8 to TRBJ1-4; D is undetermined. Germline CDR1 SGHVS, CDR2 FQNEAQ. This CDR3 comprises 12 residues. V was shortened by 4 bases and J by 4 bases, with 4 bases between the two germline ends. The CDR3 sequence is CASSSYNEKLFF. CDR3 DNA sequence: TGTGCCAGCAGCTCCTATAATGAAAAACTGTTTTTT.

To note about this clone: This CDR3 is also generated by other DNA sequences in the sample. The chain links TRBV28 to TRBJ1-1, with D unclear. This CDR3 has 12 amino acids. Trimming removed 6 bases from V and 0 bases from J, with 5 bases in between. The germline V gene has CDR1 MDHEN and CDR2 SYDVKM. CDR3 amino acids: CASRGLNTEAFF. DNA for the CDR3: TGTGCCAGCAGGGGCTTGAACACTGAAGCTTTCTTT. Full variable domain (outside the CDR3, taken from reference TRBV28 and TRBJ1-1): DVKVTQSSRYLVKRTGEKVFLECVQDMDHENMFWYRQDPGLGLRLIYFSYDVKMKEKGDIPEGYSVSREKKERFSLILESASTNQTSMYLCASRGLNTEAFFGQGTRLTVV.

The CDR3 reads CATSREGWESTDTQYF. CDR3 nucleotide sequence: TGTGCCACCAGCAGAGAGGGGTGGGAGAGCACAGATACGCAGTATTTT. The genes are TRBV15 and TRBJ2-3; TRBD2 is a possible D gene (5 bases). V lost 0 bases and J lost 0, with 10 bases in between. CDR1 LNHNV and CDR2 YYDKDF come from the germline V gene (reference sequence). The CDR3 covers 16 residues.

The V gene is TRBV5-4, the J gene TRBJ1-1, with 12 bases aligning to TRBD1. The V gene end was trimmed by 4 bases and the J gene end by 1 base; junction bases not matched to a gene: 14. The CDR3 is 19 amino acids. Germline V gene lookup returns CDR1 SGHNT and CDR2 YYREEE (reference sequence). The CDR3 DNA follows: TGTGCCAGCAGCCGGCCCGGGACAGGGGGCGAATTGTCGAACACTGAAGCTTTCTTT. It is translated as CASSRPGTGGELSNTEAFF. The complete variable domain, with remaining parts taken from reference TRBV5-4 and TRBJ1-1, reads ETGVTQSPTHLIKTRGQQVTLRCSSQSGHNTVSWYQQALGQGPQFIFQYYREEENGRGNFPPRFSGLQFPNYSSELNVNALELDDSALYLCASSRPGTGGELSNTEAFFGQGTRLTVV.

This chain joins TRBV28 and TRBJ1-5; possible D gene TRBD1, 6 bases. CDR1 and CDR2 from the germline V gene are MDHEN and SYDVKM. Trimming took off 2 bases at V and 3 bases at J, with 11 bases between the two ends. This CDR3 is built from 15 residues. CDR3 coding DNA: TGTGCCAGCAGTTTAGCAGGGGCTAACAATCAGCCCCAGCATTTT. This translates into CASSLAGANNQPQHF.

The V and J genes are TRBV7-3 and TRBJ2-2, with D possibly TRBD2 on 5 matching bases. This CDR3 has 15 amino acids. Germline CDR1 SGHTA, CDR2 FQGTGA. Trimming left V 5 bases short and J 5 bases short, with 15 bases between. CDR3 sequence reads: CASSPRVASTGELFF. CDR3 bases: TGTGCCAGCAGCCCGCGGGTAGCGTCTACCGGGGAGCTGTTTTTT.

V and J are TRBV28 and TRBJ2-5; D remains ambiguous. This CDR3 has 11 amino acids. V was shortened by 6 bases and J by 6 bases, with 8 bases between the two germline ends. Germline lookup yields CDR1 MDHEN and CDR2 SYDVKM. CDR3 in amino acids: CASRSIQTQYF. CDR3 DNA sequence: TGTGCCAGCAGGAGCATACAGACCCAGTACTTC.